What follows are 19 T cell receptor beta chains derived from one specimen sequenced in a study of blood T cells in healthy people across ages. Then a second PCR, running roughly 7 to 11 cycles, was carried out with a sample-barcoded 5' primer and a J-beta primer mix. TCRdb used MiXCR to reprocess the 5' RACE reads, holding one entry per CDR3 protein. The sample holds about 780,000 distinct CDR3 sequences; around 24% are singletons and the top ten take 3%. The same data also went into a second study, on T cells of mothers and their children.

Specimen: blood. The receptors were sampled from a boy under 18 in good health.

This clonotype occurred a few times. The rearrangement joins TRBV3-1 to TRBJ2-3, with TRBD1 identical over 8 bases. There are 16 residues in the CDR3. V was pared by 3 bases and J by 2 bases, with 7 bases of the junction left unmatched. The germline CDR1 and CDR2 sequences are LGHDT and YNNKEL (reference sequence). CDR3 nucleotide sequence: TGTGCCAGCAGCCATTGGGACAGGACTTCCACAGATACGCAGTATTTT. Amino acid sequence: CASSHWDRTSTDTQYF.

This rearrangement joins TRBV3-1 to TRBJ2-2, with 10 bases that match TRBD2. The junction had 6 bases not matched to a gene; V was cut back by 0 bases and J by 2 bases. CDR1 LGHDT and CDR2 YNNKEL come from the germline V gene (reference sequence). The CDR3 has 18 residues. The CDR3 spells CASSQDFSGGPNTGELFF. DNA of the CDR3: TGTGCCAGCAGCCAAGATTTTAGCGGGGGGCCCAACACCGGGGAGCTGTTTTTT.

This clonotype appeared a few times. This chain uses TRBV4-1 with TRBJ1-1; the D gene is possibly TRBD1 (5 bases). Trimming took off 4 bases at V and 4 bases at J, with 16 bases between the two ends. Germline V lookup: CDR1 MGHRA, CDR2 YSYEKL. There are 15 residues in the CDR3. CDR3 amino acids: CASSPSVGGITEAFF. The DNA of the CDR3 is TGCGCCAGCAGCCCCTCGGTCGGGGGGATCACTGAAGCTTTCTTT.

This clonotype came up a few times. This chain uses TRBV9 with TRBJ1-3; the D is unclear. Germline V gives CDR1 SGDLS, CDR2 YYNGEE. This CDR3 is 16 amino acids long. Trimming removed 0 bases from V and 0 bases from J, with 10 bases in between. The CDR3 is CASSVDLPSSGNTIYF. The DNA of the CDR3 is TGTGCCAGCAGCGTAGACTTACCGAGCTCTGGAAACACCATATATTTT.

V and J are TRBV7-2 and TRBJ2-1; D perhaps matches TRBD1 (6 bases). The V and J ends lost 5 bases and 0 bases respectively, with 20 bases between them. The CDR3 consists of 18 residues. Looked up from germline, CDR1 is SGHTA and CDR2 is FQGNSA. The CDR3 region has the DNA TGTGCCAGCAGCCTCAGGGGATCCACAATTTTCTCCTACAATGAGCAGTTCTTC. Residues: CASSLRGSTIFSYNEQFF.

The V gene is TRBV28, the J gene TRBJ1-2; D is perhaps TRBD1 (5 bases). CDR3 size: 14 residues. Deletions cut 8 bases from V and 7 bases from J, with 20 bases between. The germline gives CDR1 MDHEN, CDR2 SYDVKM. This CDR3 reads CASGNFDRERGYTF. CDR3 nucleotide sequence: TGTGCCAGCGGAAACTTCGACAGAGAACGTGGCTACACCTTC.

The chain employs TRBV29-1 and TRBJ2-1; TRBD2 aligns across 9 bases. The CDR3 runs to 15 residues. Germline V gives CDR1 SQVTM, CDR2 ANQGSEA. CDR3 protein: CIPSQVAGVYNEQFF. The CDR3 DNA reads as TGCATCCCTAGTCAGGTAGCGGGGGTATACAATGAGCAGTTCTTC.

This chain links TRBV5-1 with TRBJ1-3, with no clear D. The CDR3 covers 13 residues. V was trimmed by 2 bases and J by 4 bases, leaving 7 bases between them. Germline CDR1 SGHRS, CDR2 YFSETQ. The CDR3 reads CASSFTGGNTIYF. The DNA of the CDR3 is TGCGCCAGCAGCTTTACCGGGGGAAACACCATATATTTT.

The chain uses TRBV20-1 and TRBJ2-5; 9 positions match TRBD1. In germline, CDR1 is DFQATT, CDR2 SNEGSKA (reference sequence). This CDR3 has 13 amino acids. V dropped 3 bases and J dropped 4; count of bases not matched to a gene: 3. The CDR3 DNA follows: TGCAGTGCTAGGGGGGACAGGGTAGAGACCCAGTACTTC. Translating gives CSARGDRVETQYF.

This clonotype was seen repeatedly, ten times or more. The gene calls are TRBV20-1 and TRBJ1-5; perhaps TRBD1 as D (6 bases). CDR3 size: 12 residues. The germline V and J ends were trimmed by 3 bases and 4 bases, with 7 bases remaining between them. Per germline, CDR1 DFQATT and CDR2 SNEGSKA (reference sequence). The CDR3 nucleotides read TGCAGTGCTAGTAGGGGGAATCAGCCCCAGCATTTT. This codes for CSASRGNQPQHF.

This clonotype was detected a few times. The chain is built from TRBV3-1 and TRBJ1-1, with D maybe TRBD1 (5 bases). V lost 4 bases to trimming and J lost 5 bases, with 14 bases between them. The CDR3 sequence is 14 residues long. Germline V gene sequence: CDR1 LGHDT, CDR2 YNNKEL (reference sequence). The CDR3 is CASSPRGARTEAFF. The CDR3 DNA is TGTGCCAGCAGCCCCCGCGGGGCGAGGACTGAAGCTTTCTTT.

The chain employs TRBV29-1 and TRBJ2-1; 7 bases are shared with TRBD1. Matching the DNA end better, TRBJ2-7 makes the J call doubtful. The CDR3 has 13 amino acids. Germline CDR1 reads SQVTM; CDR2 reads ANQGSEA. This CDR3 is CSVEGRDSYEQYF. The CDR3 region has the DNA TGCAGCGTTGAAGGTCGGGACAGCTACGAGCAGTACTTC.

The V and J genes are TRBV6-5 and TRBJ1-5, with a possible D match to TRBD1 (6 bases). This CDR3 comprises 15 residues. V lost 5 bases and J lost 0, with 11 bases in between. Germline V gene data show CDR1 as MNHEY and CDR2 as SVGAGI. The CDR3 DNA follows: TGTGCCAGCAGTCGAGACAGGTTTAGCAATCAGCCCCAGCATTTT. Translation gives CASSRDRFSNQPQHF.

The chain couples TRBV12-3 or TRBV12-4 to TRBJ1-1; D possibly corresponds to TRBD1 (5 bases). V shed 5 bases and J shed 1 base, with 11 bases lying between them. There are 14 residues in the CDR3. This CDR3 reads CASSKGTGNTEAFF. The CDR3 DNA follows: TGTGCCAGCAGTAAAGGGACGGGGAACACTGAAGCTTTCTTT.

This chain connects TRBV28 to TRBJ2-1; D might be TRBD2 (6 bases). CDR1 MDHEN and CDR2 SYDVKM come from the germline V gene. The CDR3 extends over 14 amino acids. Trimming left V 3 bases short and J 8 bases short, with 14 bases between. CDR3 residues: CASSFPGGSHEQFF. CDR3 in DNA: TGTGCCAGCAGTTTTCCCGGGGGATCCCATGAGCAGTTCTTC.

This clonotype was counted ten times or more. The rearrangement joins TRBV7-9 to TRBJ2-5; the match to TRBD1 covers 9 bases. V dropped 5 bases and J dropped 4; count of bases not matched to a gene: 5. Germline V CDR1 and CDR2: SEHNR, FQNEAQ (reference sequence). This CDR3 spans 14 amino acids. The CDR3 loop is CASSPGTGRETQYF. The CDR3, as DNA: TGTGCCAGCAGCCCCGGGACAGGGAGAGAGACCCAGTACTTC.

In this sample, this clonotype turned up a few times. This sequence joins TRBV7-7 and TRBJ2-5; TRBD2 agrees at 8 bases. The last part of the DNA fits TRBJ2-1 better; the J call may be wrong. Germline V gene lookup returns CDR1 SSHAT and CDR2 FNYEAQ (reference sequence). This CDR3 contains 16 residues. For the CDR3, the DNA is TGTGCCAGCAGCTTAGCGGTCGGGGGGGCCGTGAATGAGCAGTTCTTC. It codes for CASSLAVGGAVNEQFF.

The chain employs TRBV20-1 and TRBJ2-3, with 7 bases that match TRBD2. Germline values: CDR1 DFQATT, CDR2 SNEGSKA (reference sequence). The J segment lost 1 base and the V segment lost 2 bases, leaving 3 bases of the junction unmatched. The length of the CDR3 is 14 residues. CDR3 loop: CSARTGGGTDTQYF. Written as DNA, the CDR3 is TGCAGTGCTAGAACGGGGGGAGGCACAGATACGCAGTATTTT.

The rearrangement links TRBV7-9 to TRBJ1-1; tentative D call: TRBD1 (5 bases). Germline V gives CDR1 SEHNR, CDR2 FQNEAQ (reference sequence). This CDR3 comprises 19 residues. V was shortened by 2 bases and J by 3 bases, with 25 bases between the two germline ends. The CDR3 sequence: CASSLLPKSLSGGDTEAFF. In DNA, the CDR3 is TGTGCCAGCAGCTTATTGCCCAAATCCCTTTCTGGGGGGGACACTGAAGCTTTCTTT. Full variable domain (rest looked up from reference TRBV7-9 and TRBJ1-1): DTGVSQNPRHKITKRGQNVTFRCDPISEHNRLYWYRQTLGQGPEFLTYFQNEAQLEKSRLLSDRFSAERPKGSFSTLEIQRTEQGDSAMYLCASSLLPKSLSGGDTEAFFGQGTRLTVV.